The T cell receptor (beta chain) under discussion was sequenced for a study of cytomegalovirus exposure and HLA in healthy donors. CDR1 is SGHNT, CDR2 YYREEE, per germline (reference sequence). The germline V and J ends were trimmed by 3 bases and 1 base, with 14 bases remaining between them. The CDR3 is 15 residues long. The primer mix had 60 Vbeta and 13 Jbeta primers. Repertoires were generated with immunoSEQ multiplex PCR, while TCRdb's copy carries only in-frame clones and drops some. The sample lists 74,000 or so clones, 65% to 85% occurring once. The chain is built from TRBV5-4 and TRBJ2-7; D is possibly TRBD2 (6 bases). This TCR was sampled from a woman between 35 and 50 years old in good health and CMV-seropositive. Material for sequencing was PBMCs. CDR3: CASSSGLSQSYEQYF. CDR3 nucleotides: TGTGCCAGCAGCTCGGGACTGAGCCAATCCTACGAGCAGTACTTC.